A selection of T cell receptor beta chains follows, all from one sample in a study of blood T cell repertoires in COVID-19. Sequencing was performed with immunoSEQ multiplex PCR; in TCRdb, only in-frame clones are kept and a portion is missing. The sample carries tens of thousands of clones, over 75% recorded once. Material: peripheral blood. These receptors came from a middle-aged man with active COVID-19. CDR3s include the opening cysteine and the closing phenylalanine or tryptophan.

>TRBJ1-2|TRBV18
CASSPGTGEVGGYTF
>TRBJ2-3|TRBV7-3
CASSLPSGSTDTQYF
>TRBJ2-5|TRBV27
CASSTLKRGTQETQYF
>TRBJ1-2|TRBV19
CASSMGIGVRGAHGYGYTF
>TRBJ2-1|TRBV11-2
CASSVREGLIYNEQFF
>TRBJ2-1|TRBV9
CASSTPEYNEQFF
>TRBJ1-1|TRBV7-2
CASSANRGANRKAFF
>TRBJ1-5|TRBV6-5
CASSLRDNQPQHF
>TRBJ2-1|TRBV24-1
CATSEGGPYNEQFF
>TRBJ2-1|TRBV20-1
CSARDNGGQFF
>TRBJ2-3|TRBV7-3
CASSSLAGGRNTQYF
>TRBJ2-3|TRBV27
CASSYQSTDTQYF
>TRBJ1-2|TRBV5-4
CASSLGIRDYGYTF
>TRBJ1-1|TRBV7-2
CASSLRQGFSINTEAFF
>TRBJ2-1|TRBV6-1
CASSKAGTSGIQSSYNEQFF
>TRBJ1-4|TRBV2
CASSEFRRTDLGANEKLFF
>TRBJ1-2|TRBV20-1
CRGQTNYGYTF
>TRBJ1-1|TRBV7-3
CASSPRPQSEAFF
>TRBJ2-3|TRBV6-1
CASSGGLGPSTDTQYF
>TRBJ2-3|TRBV14
CASSPGLHTQYF